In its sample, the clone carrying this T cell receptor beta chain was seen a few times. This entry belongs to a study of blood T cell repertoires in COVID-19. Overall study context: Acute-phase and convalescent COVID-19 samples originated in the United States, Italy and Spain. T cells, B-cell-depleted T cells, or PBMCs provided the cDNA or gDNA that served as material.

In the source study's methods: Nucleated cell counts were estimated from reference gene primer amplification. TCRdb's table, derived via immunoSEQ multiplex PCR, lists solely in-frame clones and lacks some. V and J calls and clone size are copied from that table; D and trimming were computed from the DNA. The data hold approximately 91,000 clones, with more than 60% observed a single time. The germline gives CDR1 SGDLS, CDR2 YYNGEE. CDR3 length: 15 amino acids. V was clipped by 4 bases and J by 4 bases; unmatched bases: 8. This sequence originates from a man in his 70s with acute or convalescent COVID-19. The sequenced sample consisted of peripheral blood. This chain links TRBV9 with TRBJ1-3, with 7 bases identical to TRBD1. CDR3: CASSSMTGTGNTIYF. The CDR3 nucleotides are TGTGCCAGCAGCTCTATGACAGGGACGGGAAACACCATATATTTT. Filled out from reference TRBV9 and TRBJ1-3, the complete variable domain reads DSGVTQTPKHLITATGQRVTLRCSPRSGDLSVYWYQQSLDQGLQFLIQYYNGEERAKGNILERFSAQQFPDLHSELNLSSLELGDSALYFCASSSMTGTGNTIYFGEGSWLTVV.